The T cell receptor (beta chain) described here comes from a study of T cells in Graves' hyperthyroidism and ophthalmopathy. CDR3 length equals 15 residues. Germline V CDR1 and CDR2: ENHRY, SYGVKD. V lost 4 bases to trimming and J lost 6 bases, with 16 bases between them. RNA transcripts served as the template for amplifying TCR beta CDR3 regions. During a first-round RT-PCR of the TCR CDR3, the HTBI primer set was used. TCRdb re-called the multiplex PCR reads with MiXCR, one entry per CDR3 protein. Seen here are about 560,000 distinct CDR3 sequences, 14% observed once, and the top ten hold about 15%. In its sample, this clonotype was seen many times.

The sample taken for sequencing was blood. This clonotype was sampled from a woman in her forties with Graves' hyperthyroidism. The gene calls are TRBV10-3 and TRBJ2-1; maybe TRBD1 (6 bases). For the CDR3, the DNA is TGTGCCATCAGTGGGGACATAGCTTCTGGCAATGAGCAGTTCTTC. Protein product: CAISGDIASGNEQFF.